This T cell receptor beta chain was sequenced during a study of T-cell reconstitution after alpha-beta-depleted transplantation in children. This clonotype came up a few times. As it was prepared, the TCRbeta library received unique molecular identifiers. MiXCR, run by TCRdb on the PCR reads, gives a single entry per CDR3 protein. The profile shows 640,000 or so distinct CDR3 sequences, 15% to 20% of them singletons. This sample comprised PBMCs from the stem cell graft donor, obtained from the stem cell graft. This receptor was identified in a human donor who donated a stem cell graft to a child with acute myeloid leukemia.

CDR3 in amino acids: CATSIYGTAPNEQFF. CDR3 sequence (DNA): TGTGCCACCAGCATATACGGGACGGCACCCAATGAGCAGTTCTTC. The chain is built from TRBV15 and TRBJ2-1; D is tentatively TRBD1 or TRBD2 (5 bases each). Germline V lookup: CDR1 LNHNV, CDR2 YYDKDF (reference sequence). V was clipped by 4 bases and J by 6 bases, with 16 bases between them. The CDR3 is made up of 15 amino acids.